This entry features one T cell receptor beta chain sequence. In Cohort 3, a recovered donor had either two negative PCRs, clearance, or symptom resolution. TCRdb's table, derived via immunoSEQ multiplex PCR, lists solely in-frame clones and lacks some. This sample has 400,000 to 450,000 clones, with over 75% found just once. The sample comes from a study of blood T cell repertoires in COVID-19. About the research overall: COVID-19 samples from acute and convalescent phases originated in the United States, Italy and Spain. PBMCs, B-cell-depleted T cells, or T cells provided the cDNA or gDNA that made up the material.

CDR3 size: 14 residues. The germline V and J ends were trimmed by 6 bases and 0 bases, with 9 bases remaining between them. The germline V gene has CDR1 LNHDA and CDR2 SQIVND (reference sequence). The sample was PBMCs or T cells enriched from blood (not recorded which). The chain uses TRBV19 and TRBJ2-1; the D gene is possibly TRBD2 (5 bases). The receptor comes from a young man who had recovered from COVID-19. The chain's CDR3 is CASRAASSYNEQFF. For the CDR3, the DNA is TGTGCCAGTAGAGCGGCGAGCTCCTACAATGAGCAGTTCTTC.